A selection of T cell receptor beta chains follows, all from one sample in a study of tumor-infiltrating lymphocytes in primary liver carcinoma. Using its own MiXCR run on the multiplex PCR reads, TCRdb lists one record per CDR3 protein. The table records approximately 88,000 distinct CDR3 sequences, about 73% of them present only once. Specimen: tumor-adjacent normal liver tissue. These receptors all come from a middle-aged man with primary liver carcinoma and hepatitis B virus infection. CDR3s include the opening cysteine and the closing phenylalanine or tryptophan. D genes are given only for firm matches. Clone size appears in some rows only: once, few, many, or a class for an expanded clone.

V	size	D	J	CDR3	DNA
TRBV11-2	NA	TRBD1	TRBJ2-7	CASSTGTGQGQYF	TGTGCCAGCAGCACCGGGACAGGGCAGGGGCAGTACTTC
TRBV6-1	NA	TRBD1	TRBJ2-1	CASSADRAFDTEQFF	TGTGCCAGCAGCGCTGACAGGGCGTTTGACACTGAGCAGTTCTTC
TRBV29-1	many	NA	TRBJ2-2	CSVEEGGGELFF	TGCAGCGTTGAAGAGGGCGGCGGGGAGCTGTTTTTT
TRBV6-1	many	TRBD2	TRBJ2-7	CASSDWAGGLYEQYF	TGTGCCAGCAGTGATTGGGCGGGAGGACTCTACGAGCAGTACTTC
TRBV10-2	NA	TRBD1	TRBJ2-5	CASIESDRGGETQYF	TGCGCTAGCATTGAGTCAGACAGGGGAGGAGAGACCCAGTACTTC
TRBV11-2	NA	NA	TRBJ1-6	CASSSRWGTTDSPLHF	TGTGCCAGCAGCTCAAGGTGGGGGACCACTGATTCACCCCTCCACTTT
TRBV5-6	many	NA	TRBJ2-5	CASSLARREETQYF	TGTGCCAGCAGCTTGGCTAGGCGGGAAGAGACCCAGTACTTC
TRBV13	NA	TRBD1	TRBJ2-3	CTSSLYTGGRTDTQYF	TGTACCAGCAGCCTGTATACAGGGGGCCGTACAGATACGCAGTATTTT
TRBV6-6	many	TRBD2	TRBJ2-1	CASSLTSGFNEQFF	TGTGCCAGCAGTTTGACTAGCGGGTTCAATGAGCAGTTCTTC
TRBV11-2	NA	NA	TRBJ2-1	CASSLANLKFLSYYEQFF	TGTGCCAGCAGCTTAGCAAACCTTAAATTCCTCTCCTACTATGAGCAGTTCTTC
TRBV11-2	NA	NA	TRBJ2-1	CVSSPPSRGTYNEQFF	TGTGTCAGCAGCCCCCCGTCCCGGGGCACCTATAATGAGCAGTTCTTC
TRBV11-2	NA	NA	TRBJ1-2	CANSLSSNRRGYTF	TGTGCCAACAGCTTATCGTCGAACAGGCGTGGCTACACCTTC
TRBV11-2	NA	NA	TRBJ2-7	CANSSAASSSYEQYF	TGTGCCAACAGCTCGGCTGCGTCTAGCTCCTACGAGCAGTATTTC
TRBV6-5	NA	TRBD2	TRBJ2-7	CASRPGLASDEQHF	TGTGCCAGCAGGCCCGGACTAGCCAGCGACGAGCAGCACTTC
TRBV6-5	NA	TRBD1	TRBJ2-7	CASRPAWDRHYEQYF	TGTGCCAGCAGGCCCGCTTGGGACAGGCACTACGAGCAGTACTTC
TRBV28	NA	TRBD1	TRBJ2-7	CASSSPGQDYEQYF	TGTGCCAGCAGTTCTCCGGGACAGGACTACGAGCAGTACTTC
TRBV4-1	NA	NA	TRBJ2-1	CASSQGVGVGQFF	TGCGCCAGCAGCCAAGGAGTGGGAGTAGGTCAGTTCTTC
TRBV7-8	NA	NA	TRBJ2-2	CAGSLSSGSDNTGELFF	TGTGCCGGTAGCTTATCATCTGGTTCAGATAACACCGGGGAGCTGTTTTTT
TRBV11-2	NA	NA	TRBJ2-1	CASSLIGGLHYEQLF	TGTGCCAGCAGCCTAATTGGCGGACTTCACTATGAGCAGCTCTTC
TRBV6-2/TRBV6-3	many	NA	TRBJ2-2	CASKGGELFF	TGTGCCAGCAAGGGCGGGGAGCTGTTTTTT
TRBV6-1	NA	NA	TRBJ2-5	CAGSTSTGEIQYF	TGTGCCGGCAGTACTTCGACAGGAGAGATCCAGTACTTC
TRBV6-2/TRBV6-3	NA	TRBD1	TRBJ1-5	CASSVPDRGVQF	TGTGCCAGCAGTGTCCCAGACAGGGGTGTGCAATTT
TRBV5-6	many	NA	TRBJ2-5	CASSLAYRETQYF	TGTGCCAGCAGCTTGGCCTATAGGGAGACCCAGTACTTC
TRBV29-1	NA	NA	TRBJ2-1	CSVEDRMRTAGDERFF	TGCAGCGTTGAAGATCGGATGCGAACGGCGGGCGATGAGCGGTTCTTC
TRBV10-3	NA	TRBD1	TRBJ2-3	CAIREGQGAVTQYF	TGTGCCATCAGAGAGGGACAGGGCGCAGTTACGCAGTATTTT
TRBV29-1	NA	NA	TRBJ1-1	CSATIGEAFF	TGCAGCGCTACGATAGGGGAAGCTTTCTTT
TRBV30	NA	NA	TRBJ2-3	CAWSVNDDTQYF	TGTGCCTGGAGTGTTAACGACGATACGCAGTATTTT
TRBV6-2/TRBV6-3	NA	TRBD2	TRBJ2-3	CACSSQDRLAKDTDTQYF	TGTGCCTGCAGTTCGCAAGATAGACTAGCGAAAGACACAGATACGCAGTATTTT
TRBV6-5	NA	TRBD2	TRBJ2-1	CASSPGLAAYNERFF	TGCGCCAGCAGTCCGGGACTAGCGGCATACAATGAGCGGTTCTTC
TRBV11-2	NA	NA	TRBJ2-5	CASISGALSGFQETQYF	TGTGCCAGCATCTCAGGGGCCTTGTCCGGGTTTCAAGAGACCCAGTACTTC
TRBV11-2	NA	TRBD1	TRBJ2-1	CASSFRTGVQDEQFF	TGTGCCAGCAGTTTCCGGACAGGAGTACAAGACGAACAGTTCTTC
TRBV5-6	NA	NA	TRBJ2-5	CASSLRGRGREIQHF	TGTGCCAGCAGCTTGCGTGGCAGGGGGAGGGAGATCCAGCACTTT
TRBV7-8	once	NA	TRBJ2-5	CANSLLFGETQYF	TGTGCCAACAGCTTATTGTTTGGGGAGACCCAGTATTTC
TRBV11-2	NA	TRBD1	TRBJ2-7	CASTIRDRGYEQYF	TGTGCCAGCACCATAAGGGACAGGGGCTACGAGCAGTACTTC